These 21 T cell receptor beta chains were all obtained from the same sample, sequenced in a study of T cells in Graves' hyperthyroidism and ophthalmopathy. Authors of the study amplified TCR beta CDR3 regions from RNA transcripts. HTBI primers were used for first-round RT-PCR of the TCR CDR3. TCRdb recomputed calls from the multiplex PCR reads with MiXCR, one row per CDR3 protein. The sample has fewer than 900,000 distinct CDR3 sequences, over 15% seen once. Input material: blood. These TCRs come from a woman aged 45-59 years with Graves' hyperthyroidism that later progressed to Graves' ophthalmopathy.

The chain joins TRBV29-1 to TRBJ1-1; D uncertain. The V gene lost 1 base and the J gene lost 4 bases, with 4 bases spanning the gap. Germline CDR1 and CDR2: SQVTM and ANQGSEA. The CDR3 has 11 residues. This chain's CDR3 is CSVEAATEAFF. DNA for the CDR3: TGCAGCGTTGAAGCAGCCACTGAAGCTTTCTTT.

This chain uses TRBV15 with TRBJ2-1, with 10 positions matching TRBD2. V lost 3 bases, J lost 5 bases, and 7 bases stayed unmatched. Germline V gene sequence: CDR1 LNHNV, CDR2 YYDKDF (reference sequence). This CDR3 has 16 amino acids. CDR3: CATSSELAGTDNEQFF. DNA for the CDR3: TGTGCCACCAGCAGTGAACTAGCGGGAACCGACAATGAGCAGTTCTTC. Together with reference TRBV15 and TRBJ2-1, the CDR3 gives the full variable domain: DAMVIQNPRYQVTQFGKPVTLSCSQTLNHNVMYWYQQKSSQAPKLLFHYYDKDFNNEADTPDNFQSRRPNTSFCFLDIRSPGLGDTAMYLCATSSELAGTDNEQFFGPGTRLTVL.

This clonotype was found many times. The chain uses TRBV20-1 and TRBJ2-3; 16 positions agree with TRBD2. CDR1 and CDR2 (germline): DFQATT, SNEGSKA (reference sequence). The V and J ends lost 4 bases and 2 bases, in that order; junction bases with no gene match: 3. This CDR3 spans 16 amino acids. The CDR3 protein is CSAKGTSGGDTDTQYF. CDR3 nucleotide sequence: TGCAGTGCTAAGGGGACTAGCGGGGGGGACACAGATACGCAGTATTTT.

This clonotype was seen a few times. The chain recombines TRBV11-2 with TRBJ2-2, with D uncertain. Germline CDR1 is SGHAT and CDR2 is FQNNGV. V was cut by 1 base and J by 0 bases, with 9 bases left in between. This CDR3 region has 16 residues. The CDR3: CASSLVLIPNTGELFF. For the CDR3, the DNA is TGTGCCAGCAGCTTAGTCCTCATCCCGAACACCGGGGAGCTGTTTTTT.

Turning to this clonotype: Given a much more abundant clone one base away, this may be a read error. The V call is TRBV25-1, the J call TRBJ1-2; D gene ambiguous. Trimming pared 6 bases from V and 3 bases from J, leaving 5 bases between. The CDR3 loop spans 11 amino acids. Germline assignment: CDR1 MGHDK and CDR2 SYGVNS. The CDR3 sequence is CASREDYGYTF. The CDR3 DNA follows: TGTGCCAGCAGGGAAGACTATGGCTACACCTTC.

Only a few counts were recorded for this clonotype. The chain employs TRBV9 and TRBJ2-3; D ambiguous. Trimming took 0 bases from V and 0 from J, leaving 8 bases between them. The CDR3 has 15 amino acids. Germline values: CDR1 SGDLS, CDR2 YYNGEE. CDR3 DNA: TGTGCCAGCAGCGTAGAGGGCAGCAGCACAGATACGCAGTATTTT. Translation: CASSVEGSSTDTQYF.

The chain has TRBV5-1 and TRBJ2-5; D is unresolved. V was trimmed by 0 bases and J by 2 bases, leaving 11 bases between them. Germline V gene lookup returns CDR1 SGHRS and CDR2 YFSETQ. This CDR3 comprises 15 residues. CDR3 region: CASSLAPGKQETQYF. The CDR3, as DNA: TGCGCCAGCAGCTTGGCGCCGGGTAAACAAGAGACCCAGTACTTC.

In nucleotides, the CDR3 is TGTGCCAGCAGCCCACAGTCAATGAACACTGAAGCTTTCTTT. Amino acids: CASSPQSMNTEAFF. The V gene is TRBV6-1, the J gene TRBJ1-1; D is uncertain. The CDR3 runs to 14 residues. Deletions cut 6 bases from V and 0 bases from J, with 11 bases between. The V gene's germline CDR1 is MNHNS and CDR2 SASEGT.

This clonotype turned up a few times. V gene TRBV15 combines with J gene TRBJ1-2; D is undetermined. Germline V CDR1 and CDR2: LNHNV, YYDKDF (reference sequence). The V end was cut by 4 bases, the J end by 6 bases, with 9 bases between. The CDR3 has 12 amino acids. Here the CDR3 DNA reads TGTGCCACCAGCAATCTAGAGAATGGCTACACCTTC. Protein product: CATSNLENGYTF.

The sample holds many counts of this clonotype. V gene TRBV2 combines with J gene TRBJ2-1, with 8 bases that match TRBD1. In germline, CDR1 is SNHLY, CDR2 FYNNEI. J was trimmed by 4 bases and V by 8 bases; bases with no gene match: 7. The CDR3 loop spans 14 amino acids. The CDR3 loop is CASCRDRLYNEQFF. The DNA of the CDR3 is TGTGCCAGCTGCCGGGACAGGCTATACAATGAGCAGTTCTTC.

This clonotype was recorded at least ten times. The junction does not match germline at one end; this may be a read error. The CDR3 DNA sequence: TGCGCCAGCAGCCGGACAGGGGCGAACACCGGGGAGCTGTTTTTT. Its protein is CASSRTGANTGELFF. The rearrangement joins TRBV19 to TRBJ2-2; 9 bases align to TRBD1. Germline CDR1 LNHDA, CDR2 SQIVND (reference sequence). The CDR3 sequence is 15 residues long. Using reference TRBV19 and TRBJ2-2 for the parts outside the CDR3, the full variable domain is DGGITQSPKYLFRKEGQNVTLSCEQNLNHDAMYWYRQDPGQGLRLIYYSQIVNDFQKGDIAEGYSVSREKKESFPLTVTSAQKNPTAFYLCASSRTGANTGELFFGEGSRLTVL.

The chain has TRBV4-1 and TRBJ2-3; 7 bases line up with TRBD1. Trimming cost V 3 bases and J 3 bases; bases outside gene matches: 6. Germline CDR1 and CDR2: MGHRA and YSYEKL. The CDR3 covers 15 residues. Here the CDR3 reads CASSQRTGGTDTQYF. In DNA, the CDR3 is TGCGCCAGCAGCCAGAGGACAGGCGGGACAGATACGCAGTATTTT.

V gene TRBV27 combines with J gene TRBJ1-6; tentatively, D is TRBD1 (5 bases). Germline V gene data show CDR1 as MNHEY and CDR2 as SMNVEV (reference sequence). Trimming pared 5 bases from V and 4 bases from J, leaving 18 bases between. The CDR3 has 17 residues. CDR3 nucleotide sequence: TGTGCCAGCAGTATCCCCCCCCTAAGGGGATATAATTCACCCCTCCACTTT. This translates into CASSIPPLRGYNSPLHF.

The sample holds a few counts of this clonotype. V gene TRBV7-8 combines with J gene TRBJ1-2, with D possibly matching TRBD1 (6 bases). The CDR3 sequence is 15 residues long. CDR1 and CDR2 from the germline V gene are SGHVS and FQNEAQ. The CDR3 nucleotides are TGTGCAACCGCCGGGACACGTTCGTCGGGCTATGGCTACACCTTC. This codes for CATAGTRSSGYGYTF.

The genes are TRBV5-5 and TRBJ1-1, with D possibly matching TRBD1 (6 bases). V was pared by 5 bases and J by 2 bases, with 13 bases between. CDR3 length: 14 amino acids. The V gene's germline CDR1 is SGHKS and CDR2 YYEKEE (reference sequence). As DNA, the CDR3 is TGTGCCAGCAGAAAGACAGGCGGAAACACTGAAGCTTTCTTT. Translated, it gives CASRKTGGNTEAFF.

This clonotype was detected ten times or more. The rearrangement links TRBV6-1 to TRBJ1-2; 8 bases fit TRBD1. The CDR3 length is 15 residues. The germline V gene has CDR1 MNHNS and CDR2 SASEGT. V shed 7 bases, J shed 1 base, and the junction held 8 bases outside the gene matches. Here the CDR3 DNA reads TGTGCCAGCAAGCTATTGACAGGGGTTAACTATGGCTACACCTTC. Its translation: CASKLLTGVNYGYTF.

In its sample, this clonotype was seen a few times. The chain uses TRBV6-1 and TRBJ2-1, with no clear D. V dropped 7 bases and J dropped 7 bases, with 11 bases sitting between them. The CDR3 extends over 12 amino acids. CDR1 and CDR2 (germline): MNHNS, SASEGT. The DNA for the CDR3 is TGTGCCAGCACAACGGGTGTAAATGAGCAGTTCTTC. It translates to CASTTGVNEQFF.

Regarding this clonotype: One junction end does not reproduce the germline sequence, and a read error may be involved. The gene calls are TRBV20-1 and TRBJ2-5; 7 bases fit TRBD2. Germline V gene data show CDR1 as DFQATT and CDR2 as SNEGSKA (reference sequence). CDR3 size: 14 residues. The DNA for the CDR3 is TGCAGTGCTGTAATAAGCGGGGACCAAGAGACCCAGCACTTC. This codes for CSAVISGDQETQHF.

A remark on this clonotype: A clone one base away is much larger, so this may be a read error. The chain recombines TRBV5-1 with TRBJ1-5; possibly TRBD1 for D (5 bases). V dropped 0 bases and J dropped 7 bases, with 11 bases sitting between them. CDR3 length equals 14 residues. CDR1 and CDR2 from the germline V gene are SGHRS and YFSETQ. Here the CDR3 DNA reads TGCGCCAGCAGCTTGGGACAGCGGGTACAGCCCCAGCATTTT. Protein sequence: CASSLGQRVQPQHF. The entire variable domain, with the rest obtained from reference TRBV5-1 and TRBJ1-5, is as follows: KAGVTQTPRYLIKTRGQQVTLSCSPISGHRSVSWYQQTPGQGLQFLFEYFSETQRNKGNFPGRFSGRQFSNSRSEMNVSTLELGDSALYLCASSLGQRVQPQHFGDGTRLSIL.

This clonotype was counted many times. The chain recombines TRBV4-1 with TRBJ2-7; D unresolved. Trimming shortened V by 5 bases and J by 2 bases, and 16 bases separated the two germline ends. Germline V CDR1 and CDR2: MGHRA, YSYEKL. The CDR3 spans 15 residues. CDR3 sequence reads: CASSGSGPGPYEQYF. The CDR3 DNA sequence: TGCGCCAGCAGCGGGTCTGGCCCCGGGCCCTACGAGCAGTACTTC.

CDR3 sequence: CASPSRTTGGLTEAFF. The DNA for the CDR3 is TGTGCCAGCCCTTCCCGGACTACAGGGGGGCTGACTGAAGCTTTCTTT. V is TRBV28 and J is TRBJ1-1, with TRBD1 matching 8 bases. The V gene's germline CDR1 is MDHEN and CDR2 SYDVKM. CDR3 size: 16 residues. The junction had 16 bases not matched to a gene; V was cut back by 8 bases and J by 5 bases.